These T cell receptor beta chains were read from a single sample in a study of T cells expressing NK-cell markers. One entry per CDR3 protein, without DNA, is what TCRdb gives after re-calling the 5' RACE reads. Its table lists 350,000 to 400,000 distinct CDR3 sequences. The material sequenced was blood T cells: a sorted CD56 or NKG2C T cell subset, CD4+ or CD8+ T cells, or bulk PBMC T cells (not recorded which). All receptors come from a woman aged 50 to 60 in good health. Each CDR3 is given with its conserved first and last residue.

j_gene,v_gene,CDR3aa
TRBJ2-3,TRBV7-9,CASSFSRGLAGDADTQYF
TRBJ2-6,TRBV5-1,CASSWDQGLWANVLTF
TRBJ1-1,TRBV6-5,CASSYSRTGYTEAFF
TRBJ1-2,TRBV6-5,CASTPDREGYTF
TRBJ1-6,TRBV5-1,CATRPALLNSPLHF
TRBJ2-2,TRBV12-5,CASGLAGPNTGELFF
TRBJ2-1,TRBV24-1,CATSDPDRGVSYNEQFF
TRBJ2-7,TRBV12-5,CASREGGREQYF
TRBJ2-1,TRBV20-1,CSAVKGKSYNEQFF
TRBJ1-1,TRBV29-1,CSVYLWGSQNTEAFF
TRBJ2-1,TRBV20-1,CSANSGRVGSYNEQFF
TRBJ1-2,TRBV6-2/TRBV6-3,CASSYSVRDGYTF
TRBJ2-5,TRBV3-1,CASSQSRTSGRPEETQYF
TRBJ2-5,TRBV28,CAVLSGTRQETQYF
TRBJ1-4,TRBV7-2,CASSHKRNNEKLFF
TRBJ2-1,TRBV6-4,CASSSLAGGQTEQFF
TRBJ2-5,TRBV5-1,CASSLSLENIQETQYF
TRBJ2-6,TRBV9,CASSPTGPSGANVLTF
TRBJ2-3,TRBV12-3/TRBV12-4,CASSFWESKDTQYF
TRBJ2-5,TRBV4-1,CASSQGGLAGTQYF
TRBJ1-2,TRBV20-1,CSAEQGVSDGYTF
TRBJ2-1,TRBV20-1,CSAPRLESSYNEQFF
TRBJ2-1,TRBV12-3/TRBV12-4,CASRQRGQGLDEQFF
TRBJ2-5,TRBV18,CASSNDRGLETQYF
TRBJ2-5,TRBV29-1,CSVATLRGETQYF
TRBJ2-2,TRBV3-1,CASSGLAGDTGELFF
TRBJ2-1,TRBV6-2/TRBV6-3,CASSPVGTGDENEQFF
TRBJ1-2,TRBV12-3/TRBV12-4,CASSLANSYGYTF
TRBJ2-1,TRBV7-2,CASSPGTRLNEQFF
TRBJ2-1,TRBV7-2,CASRLSGNYNEQFF
TRBJ1-2,TRBV11-2,CASSLGQGGANYGYTF
TRBJ2-5,TRBV27,CASSTWGERQETQYF
TRBJ1-5,TRBV20-1,CSASPGGNGPQHF
TRBJ2-5,TRBV4-1,CASSQGQAETQYF
TRBJ2-1,TRBV12-3/TRBV12-4,CASSSVPGTIHNEQFF
TRBJ1-2,TRBV11-2,CASSLGQVALTNYGYTF
TRBJ2-1,TRBV10-3,CAISVGGGGNSYNEQFF
TRBJ2-2,TRBV11-2,CASRPEKKAGELFF
TRBJ1-1,TRBV18,CASSPPGASEAFF
TRBJ2-3,TRBV10-3,CAIGGYQFGRATDTQYF
TRBJ2-5,TRBV29-1,CSVSWDASGRETQYF
TRBJ2-2,TRBV12-3/TRBV12-4,CASSPYWGEAGELFF
TRBJ1-4,TRBV12-3/TRBV12-4,CASSFKFGIGVEKLFF
TRBJ2-7,TRBV4-1,CASSAGRGAYEQYF
TRBJ2-1,TRBV3-1,CASRDSGRVPQEQFF
TRBJ2-1,TRBV5-1,CASSIGTPNEQFF
TRBJ1-5,TRBV20-1,CSASAGVNQPQHF
TRBJ1-2,TRBV12-3/TRBV12-4,CASSFLQGAANYGYTF
TRBJ1-6,TRBV7-3,CASSFGVDSPLHF
TRBJ2-1,TRBV11-2,CASSRLAGASNEQFF
TRBJ2-1,TRBV7-6,CASSQGVPYNEQFF
TRBJ2-5,TRBV6-6,CASSLGLAGIETQYF
TRBJ1-1,TRBV20-1,CSGLRQGYTEAFF